This TCR beta chain comes out of a study of PD-L1 blockade in urothelial cancer. At the level of the study: Patients' histories included 0 to 3 prior chemotherapy regimens. At 6 weeks and at 3 weeks (second dose) after treatment start, blood was analyzed. Study-level findings and limits: Better survival was predicted by below-median pretreatment blood TCR clonality.

Clones were sequenced by immunoSEQ multiplex PCR, and TCRdb holds only the in-frame ones, with some missing. The table has tens of thousands of clones, 89% seen once; the top ten hold 0.97%. The time point: pretreatment peripheral blood. Germline values: CDR1 MGHRA, CDR2 YSYEKL. Trimming cost V 0 bases and J 0 bases; bases outside gene matches: 12. The CDR3 has 20 residues. As regards this clone: Its antigen is unidentified.

This specimen was PBMCs, taken around atezolizumab (anti-PD-L1) treatment. This chain joins TRBV4-1 and TRBJ1-2, with 11 bases aligning to TRBD1. The clonotype comes from a woman over 75 with urothelial cancer. CDR3 protein: CASSQDRIGQGALANYGYTF. The CDR3 region has the DNA TGCGCCAGCAGCCAAGATAGAATAGGACAGGGGGCCCTAGCTAACTATGGCTACACCTTC.